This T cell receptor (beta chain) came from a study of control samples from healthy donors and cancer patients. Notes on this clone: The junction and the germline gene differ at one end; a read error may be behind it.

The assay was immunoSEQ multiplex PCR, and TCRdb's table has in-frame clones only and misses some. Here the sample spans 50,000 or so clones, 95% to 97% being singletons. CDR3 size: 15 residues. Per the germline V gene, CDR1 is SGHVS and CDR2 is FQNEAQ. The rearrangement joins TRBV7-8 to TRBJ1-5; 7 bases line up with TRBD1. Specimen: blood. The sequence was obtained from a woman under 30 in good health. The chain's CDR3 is CASTLGGRGDQPQHF. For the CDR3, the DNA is TGTGCCAGCACCTTAGGGGGCAGGGGGGACCAGCCCCAGCATTTT.